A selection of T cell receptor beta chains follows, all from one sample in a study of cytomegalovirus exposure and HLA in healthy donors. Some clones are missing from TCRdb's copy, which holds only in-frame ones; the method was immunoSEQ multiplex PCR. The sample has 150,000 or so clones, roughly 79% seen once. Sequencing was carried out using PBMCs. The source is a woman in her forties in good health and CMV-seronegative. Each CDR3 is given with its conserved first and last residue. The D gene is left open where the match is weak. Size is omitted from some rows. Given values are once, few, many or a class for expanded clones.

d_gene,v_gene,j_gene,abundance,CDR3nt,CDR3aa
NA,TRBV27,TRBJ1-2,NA,TGTGCCAGCAGGGATCCAGGGCAACCCTATGGCTACACCTTC,CASRDPGQPYGYTF
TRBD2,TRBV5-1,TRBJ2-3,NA,TGCGCCAGCAGCCGACTAGCGGGAGTTTCAGATACGCAGTATTTT,CASSRLAGVSDTQYF
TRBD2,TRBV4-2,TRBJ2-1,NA,TGTGCCAGCAGCCAATCCGCAACGGGTAGCGGGGGGAGCTCCTACAATGAGCAGTTCTTC,CASSQSATGSGGSSYNEQFF
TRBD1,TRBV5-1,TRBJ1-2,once,TGCGCCAGCAGCTGGGACAGCTATGGCTACACCTTC,CASSWDSYGYTF
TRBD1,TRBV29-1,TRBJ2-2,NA,TGCAGCGTAAGAACAGGGGGTGTCACCGGGGAGCTGTTTTTT,CSVRTGGVTGELFF
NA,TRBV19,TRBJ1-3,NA,TGTGCCAGTAATACAGGGTCAAACACCATATATTTT,CASNTGSNTIYF
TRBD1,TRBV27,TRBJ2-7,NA,TGTGCCAGCAAGAGGGACAGGGGGCAATACGAGCAGTACTTC,CASKRDRGQYEQYF
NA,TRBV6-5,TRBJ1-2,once,TGTGCCAGCAGTAAAGGACGGGCTGGGGCCTATGGCTACACCTTC,CASSKGRAGAYGYTF
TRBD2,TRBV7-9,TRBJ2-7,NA,TGTGCCAGCAGCCCGGGACTAGCGGTTTACGAGCAGTACTTC,CASSPGLAVYEQYF
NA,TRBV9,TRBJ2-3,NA,TGTGCCAGCAGCGTAGGTGACAGCCCTAGCACAGATACGCAGTATTTT,CASSVGDSPSTDTQYF
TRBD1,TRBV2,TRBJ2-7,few,TGTGCCAGCAGGGGGGACAGTCACTACGAGCAGTACTTC,CASRGDSHYEQYF
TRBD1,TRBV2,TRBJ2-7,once,TGTGCCAGCAGCGCACGGGACAGGGGGCCAGGCGAGCAGTACTTC,CASSARDRGPGEQYF
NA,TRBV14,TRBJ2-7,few,TGTGCCAGCAGTGAGGGAGAGTACGAGCAGTACTTC,CASSEGEYEQYF
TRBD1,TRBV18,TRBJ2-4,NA,TGTGCCAGCAAACAGGGGGCAAGGGACATTCAGTACTTC,CASKQGARDIQYF
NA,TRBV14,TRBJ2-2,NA,TGTGCCAGCAGCTCAGGGTCCGCGAACACCGGGGAGCTGTTTTTT,CASSSGSANTGELFF
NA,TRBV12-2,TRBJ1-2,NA,TGTGCAAGTCGCTTAGCGAGGGTTTGCTACGGCTACACCTTC,CASRLARVCYGYTF
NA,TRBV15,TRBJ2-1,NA,TGTGCCACCAGCAGAGGGCGGCCCTCCTACAATGAGCAGTTCTTC,CATSRGRPSYNEQFF
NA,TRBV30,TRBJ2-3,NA,TGTGCCTGGAACATCGGGACAGATACGCAGTATTTT,CAWNIGTDTQYF
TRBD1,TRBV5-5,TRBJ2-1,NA,TGTGCCAGCAGCCCAATGACAGGGGGTTACAATGAGCAGTTCTTC,CASSPMTGGYNEQFF
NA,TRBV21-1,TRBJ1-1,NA,TGTGCCAGCAGGGGACAGGGAGGGCGAGGGAACACTGAAGCTTTCTTT,CASRGQGGRGNTEAFF
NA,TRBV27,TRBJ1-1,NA,TGTGCCAGCAGTTCTATCCGTAACACTGAAGCTTTCTTT,CASSSIRNTEAFF
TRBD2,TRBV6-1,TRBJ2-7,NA,TGTGCCAGTTCCAGGACTAGCGGCTACGAGCAGTACTTC,CASSRTSGYEQYF
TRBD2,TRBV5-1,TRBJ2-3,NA,TGCGCCAGCAGCCGTGCGGGAGATCCTACAGATACGCAGTATTTT,CASSRAGDPTDTQYF
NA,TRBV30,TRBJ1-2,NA,TGTGCCTGGAGCGTCCAAGCCTTCCGGGACAGCTACACCTTC,CAWSVQAFRDSYTF
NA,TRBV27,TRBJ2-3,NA,TGTGCCAGCAGTTTAGGCCCTGGAGATACGCAGTATTTT,CASSLGPGDTQYF
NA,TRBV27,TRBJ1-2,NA,TGTGCCAGCAGCGGGGGGATAGCTAACTATGGCTACACCTTC,CASSGGIANYGYTF